A selection of T cell receptor beta chains follows, all from one sample in a study of blood T cell repertoires in COVID-19. Some clones are missing from TCRdb's copy, which holds only in-frame ones; the method was immunoSEQ multiplex PCR. The table lists a few hundred thousand clones, around 80% of them singletons. Sample: peripheral blood. Receptors were obtained from a human donor in a cohort sampled during active COVID-19. The CDR3 runs from the conserved cysteine through the conserved F or W. A D gene is named only where the DNA matches it firmly. A row's size may be missing; if present it is once, few, many or a size class.

V gene	clone size	J gene	D gene	CDR3 protein	CDR3 DNA
TRBV2	once	TRBJ1-4	TRBD1	CASSGDRGATNEKLFF	TGTGCCAGCTCGGGGGACAGGGGTGCTACTAATGAAAAACTGTTTTTT
TRBV7-9	NA	TRBJ1-2	TRBD1	CASTRGQSYGYTF	TGTGCCAGCACCAGGGGGCAGAGCTATGGCTACACCTTC
TRBV6-5	once	TRBJ2-7	NA	CASSNPGISVEQYF	TGTGCCAGCAGTAACCCAGGGATCTCCGTCGAGCAGTACTTC
TRBV24-1	NA	TRBJ1-2	TRBD1	CATSASDRGLYGYTF	TGTGCCACCAGTGCCTCGGACAGGGGCCTCTATGGCTACACCTTC
TRBV10-3	NA	TRBJ2-7	NA	CAIGTDSYEQYF	TGTGCCATCGGGACTGACTCCTACGAGCAGTACTTC
TRBV5-1	NA	TRBJ2-2	NA	CASSLYSDTGELFF	TGCGCCAGCAGCCTATATTCCGACACCGGGGAGCTGTTTTTT
TRBV19	NA	TRBJ2-2	NA	CASSPMGTYTGELFF	TGTGCCAGTAGTCCCATGGGGACATACACCGGGGAGCTGTTTTTT
TRBV4-2	NA	TRBJ2-7	TRBD2	CASSQDSGRAAPGQYF	TGTGCCAGCAGCCAAGATAGCGGGAGGGCCGCTCCGGGGCAGTACTTC
TRBV28	NA	TRBJ2-6	NA	CASSLPSSGANVLTF	TGTGCCAGCAGTTTACCCAGCTCTGGGGCCAACGTCCTGACTTTC
TRBV6-5	NA	TRBJ2-7	NA	CASRSGLEIHEQYF	TGTGCCAGCAGATCAGGGTTGGAGATCCACGAGCAGTACTTC
TRBV9	once	TRBJ1-3	TRBD1	CASSRRQGTTGNTIYF	TGTGCCAGCAGCCGACGACAGGGAACGACTGGAAACACCATATATTTT
TRBV14	NA	TRBJ2-1	NA	CASSPKGGSSYNEQFF	TGTGCCAGCAGCCCTAAGGGGGGGAGCTCCTACAATGAGCAGTTCTTC
TRBV5-4	NA	TRBJ1-1	TRBD1	CASSLQGAPGTEAFF	TGTGCCAGCAGCTTGCAGGGGGCGCCTGGCACTGAAGCTTTCTTT
TRBV5-1	few	TRBJ2-7	TRBD2	CASSPRGETYEQYF	TGCGCCAGCAGCCCCCGGGGGGAGACCTACGAGCAGTACTTC
TRBV7-8	NA	TRBJ1-4	NA	CASSLYSVPNEKLFF	TGTGCCAGCAGCTTATATTCCGTTCCTAATGAAAAACTGTTTTTT
TRBV19	NA	TRBJ2-3	TRBD1	CASSIGRDRGVRDTQYF	TGTGCCAGTAGTATTGGGCGGGACAGGGGGGTTCGAGATACGCAGTATTTT
TRBV30	NA	TRBJ1-4	TRBD1	CAWTKGQGLYPTNEKLFF	TGTGCCTGGACCAAAGGACAGGGGCTGTATCCAACTAATGAAAAACTGTTTTTT
TRBV5-1	NA	TRBJ2-4	TRBD1	CASSLRGQGINIQYF	TGCGCCAGCAGCCTAAGGGGACAGGGGATAAACATTCAGTACTTC
TRBV28	NA	TRBJ2-3	NA	CASSFRQGRQYF	TGTGCCAGCAGTTTTCGGCAGGGGAGGCAGTATTTT
TRBV3-1/TRBV3-2	NA	TRBJ2-3	NA	CASSQTGKRGDTQYF	TGTGCCAGCAGCCAGACGGGCAAAAGGGGAGATACGCAGTATTTT
TRBV11-2	NA	TRBJ2-7	NA	CASSPRGGVGREQYF	TGTGCCAGCAGCCCGAGAGGGGGGGTCGGGCGCGAGCAGTACTTC
TRBV4-1	NA	TRBJ2-3	NA	CASSARQRRNTDTQYF	TGCGCCAGCAGCGCTCGTCAGCGGCGCAACACAGATACGCAGTATTTT
TRBV30	NA	TRBJ1-2	NA	CAWTPDRDYGYTF	TGTGCCTGGACCCCGGACAGAGACTATGGCTACACCTTC
TRBV4-2	few	TRBJ2-7	NA	CASGEGQGPYEQYF	TGTGCCAGCGGAGAAGGGCAGGGCCCTTACGAGCAGTACTTC
TRBV19	NA	TRBJ1-2	TRBD1	CASSVGTGAYGYTF	TGTGCCAGTAGTGTCGGGACAGGGGCCTATGGCTACACCTTC
TRBV6-2/TRBV6-3	NA	TRBJ2-1	NA	CASSYSNGLGQFF	TGTGCCAGCAGTTACTCGAACGGGTTAGGGCAGTTCTTC
TRBV28	NA	TRBJ1-2	NA	CASSLGVNYGYTF	TGTGCCAGCAGTTTGGGAGTTAACTATGGCTACACCTTC
TRBV28	NA	TRBJ2-7	NA	CASSPGGSYEQYF	TGTGCCAGCAGTCCCGGAGGAAGCTACGAGCAGTACTTC
TRBV6-1	NA	TRBJ1-5	NA	CASSEVLLWPQHF	TGTGCCAGCAGTGAAGTCTTGTTGTGGCCCCAGCATTTT
TRBV2	NA	TRBJ2-7	NA	CASSEGGRFYEQYF	TGTGCCAGCAGTGAAGGGGGCAGGTTCTACGAGCAGTACTTC
TRBV28	few	TRBJ1-5	NA	CASSFFRHSNQPQHF	TGTGCCAGCAGTTTTTTCAGACATAGCAATCAGCCCCAGCATTTT
TRBV9	few	TRBJ1-5	TRBD1	CASSEQGSYQPQHF	TGTGCCAGCAGCGAACAGGGGTCTTATCAGCCCCAGCATTTT
TRBV7-3	NA	TRBJ2-2	NA	CASSLTGAAENTGELFF	TGTGCCAGCAGCTTAACGGGGGCCGCAGAAAACACCGGGGAGCTGTTTTTT
TRBV27	NA	TRBJ2-7	NA	CASSHGDSTYEQYF	TGTGCCAGCAGTCACGGGGACTCTACCTACGAGCAGTACTTC
TRBV21-1	NA	TRBJ2-5	NA	CASRGQGETQYF	TGTGCCAGCAGAGGACAGGGGGAGACCCAGTACTTC